Presented here are 14 T cell receptor beta chains from one specimen sequenced in a study of identifying expanded T cells in peripheral blood. The assay was immunoSEQ multiplex PCR, and TCRdb's table has in-frame clones only and misses some. The repertoire holds under 85,000 clones, roughly 89% seen once, with less than 20% in the top ten. Sequenced sample: blood. These receptors originate from a person between 18 and 75 years old in good health.

The rearrangement uses TRBV7-3 and TRBJ2-1; D gene uncertain. CDR3 length equals 15 residues. Germline-derived CDR1 and CDR2 are SGHTA and FQGTGA. Trimming left V 5 bases short and J 2 bases short, with 13 bases between. CDR3 in DNA: TGTGCCAGCAGCCTGCAGTTAGTTACCTACAATGAGCAGTTCTTC. Protein: CASSLQLVTYNEQFF.

This clone was detected once. This CDR3 is CASSLGGQGYNEQFF. CDR3 sequence (DNA): TGTGCCAGCAGCTTAGGAGGACAGGGTTACAATGAGCAGTTCTTC. The chain carries TRBV7-3 and TRBJ2-1; 8 bases map to TRBD1. The V segment lost 2 bases and the J segment 4 bases; nucleotides outside the gene matches: 4. The CDR3 has 15 residues. CDR1 is SGHTA, CDR2 FQGTGA, per germline. Full variable domain (rest looked up from reference TRBV7-3 and TRBJ2-1): GAGVSQTPSNKVTEKGKYVELRCDPISGHTALYWYRQSLGQGPEFLIYFQGTGAADDSGLPNDRFFAVRPEGSVSTLKIQRTERGDSAVYLCASSLGGQGYNEQFFGPGTRLTVL.

The chain employs TRBV5-6 and TRBJ2-1; 10 nucleotides line up with TRBD1. The V and J ends lost 2 bases and 8 bases, in that order; junction bases with no gene match: 13. The CDR3 totals 17 residues. Per the germline V gene, CDR1 is SGHDT and CDR2 is YYEEEE. The CDR3 sequence is CASSFGTGEEYTDEQFF. The CDR3 DNA sequence: TGTGCCAGCAGCTTCGGGACAGGGGAGGAATATACAGATGAGCAGTTCTTC. Complete variable domain (other parts from reference TRBV5-6 and TRBJ2-1): DAGVTQSPTHLIKTRGQQVTLRCSPKSGHDTVSWYQQALGQGPQFIFQYYEEEERQRGNFPDRFSGHQFPNYSSELNVNALLLGDSALYLCASSFGTGEEYTDEQFFGPGTRLTVL.

The chain is built from TRBV7-2 and TRBJ1-5, with 7 nucleotides matching TRBD1. The CDR3 totals 15 residues. Losses at the gene ends were 1 base for V and 4 bases for J; bases not matched to a gene: 4. Germline V gives CDR1 SGHTA, CDR2 FQGNSA. DNA for the CDR3: TGTGCCAGCAGCTTAGACAGGGGTGGTAATCAGCCCCAGCATTTT. This encodes CASSLDRGGNQPQHF.

This sequence joins TRBV4-1 and TRBJ2-3; 15 nucleotides agree with TRBD2. The CDR3 contains 21 residues. Trimming at V came to 0 bases and at J to 4 bases, leaving 14 bases not matched to a gene. CDR1 and CDR2 (germline): MGHRA, YSYEKL. DNA for the CDR3: TGCGCCAGCAGCCAAGATCGTAGGACTAGCGGGAGGGCCATAGATCCAGATACGCAGTATTTT. The encoded protein is CASSQDRRTSGRAIDPDTQYF.

The sample holds one count of this clone. The chain has TRBV4-1 and TRBJ2-1; D might be TRBD2 (6 bases). Germline V gene sequence: CDR1 MGHRA, CDR2 YSYEKL. The CDR3 sequence is 13 residues long. The V and J ends lost 3 bases and 6 bases respectively, with 9 bases between them. DNA of the CDR3: TGCGCCAGCAGCCAGGAGGGACCCAATGAGCAGTTCTTC. Its translation: CASSQEGPNEQFF.

A few counts support this clone. The chain combines TRBV6-4 with TRBJ2-1; 8 bases agree with TRBD2. The CDR3 contains 14 residues. Germline CDR1 and CDR2: MRHNA and SNTAGT. J was trimmed by 7 bases and V by 6 bases; bases with no gene match: 8. Here the CDR3 reads CASSSGSPGNEQFF. The DNA of the CDR3 is TGTGCCAGCAGCAGCGGGAGCCCCGGGAATGAGCAGTTCTTC.

This sequence joins TRBV9 and TRBJ1-5, with a possible D match to TRBD1 (5 bases). V was cut by 4 bases and J by 5 bases, with 7 bases left in between. Germline V gene data show CDR1 as SGDLS and CDR2 as YYNGEE. The CDR3 is 12 amino acids. CDR3: CASSQGDQPQHF. The DNA of the CDR3 is TGTGCCAGCAGCCAAGGGGATCAGCCCCAGCATTTT.

The chain recombines TRBV7-5 with TRBJ1-5; TRBD1 is the table's D call, not checked against the DNA. TRBV7-5 is reported as a pseudogene. This CDR3 is 20 amino acids long. DNA for the CDR3: TGTGCCAGAAGCTTGGACCGGGACACCATCCTGCCCTATAGCAATCAGCCCCAGCATTTT. Its translation is CARSLDRDTILPYSNQPQHF.

This chain uses TRBV7-2 with TRBJ2-7; D is uncertain. This CDR3 comprises 14 residues. In germline, CDR1 is SGHTA, CDR2 FQGNSA. V gave up 2 bases and J gave up 0 bases, with 8 bases separating them. CDR3 sequence: CASSLYGHSYEQYF. The CDR3 DNA reads as TGTGCCAGCAGCTTATACGGCCACTCCTACGAGCAGTACTTC.

The chain is built from TRBV7-2 and TRBJ2-7; TRBD2 agrees at 8 bases. CDR3 size: 14 residues. V was pared by 3 bases and J by 2 bases, with 3 bases of the junction left unmatched. In germline, CDR1 is SGHTA, CDR2 FQGNSA. The CDR3 DNA sequence: TGTGCCAGCAGCTTTCCGACTAGCGCCTACGAGCAGTACTTC. This codes for CASSFPTSAYEQYF.

The chain carries TRBV7-8 and TRBJ2-5; possibly TRBD1 for D (7 bases). This CDR3 has 14 residues. Germline V CDR1 and CDR2: SGHVS, FQNEAQ. The V end lost 6 bases, the J end lost 9 bases, and 20 bases lay between the germline ends. The CDR3 region is CASRTGAPGRPQYF. CDR3 coding DNA: TGTGCCAGCAGAACAGGGGCTCCGGGGAGGCCCCAGTACTTC.

The chain uses TRBV4-1 and TRBJ2-1, with 14 nucleotides matching TRBD2. V was clipped by 4 bases and J by 3 bases; unmatched bases: 8. Germline-derived CDR1 and CDR2 are MGHRA and YSYEKL. The CDR3 has 18 residues. The CDR3 nucleotides are TGCGCCAGCAGCCTTCGACTAGCGGGAGGGAGCGACTACAATGAGCAGTTCTTC. It encodes CASSLRLAGGSDYNEQFF.

This clone has only a few counts. This chain joins TRBV6-6 and TRBJ2-1; D ambiguous. Germline V gives CDR1 MNHNY, CDR2 SVGAGI (reference sequence). The ends were cut back, 5 bases at V and 0 bases at J, with 11 bases in the middle. The CDR3 sequence is 15 residues long. CDR3 sequence: CASSQPSSSYNEQFF. CDR3 bases: TGTGCCAGCAGTCAACCATCTAGCTCCTACAATGAGCAGTTCTTC.